This T cell receptor beta chain is from a study of PD-1 blockade in classical Hodgkin lymphoma. Here immunoSEQ multiplex PCR was the method, and the copy in TCRdb shows in-frame clones only, minus some. The table shows about 21,000 clones, with around nine tenths occurring only once. The V gene's germline CDR1 is MGHDK and CDR2 SYGVNS. CDR3 length: 14 amino acids. Time point noted: newly diagnosed, previously untreated cHL patient sample. Applied to thawed PBMCs, magnetic negative selection was the method used to isolate CD8+ T cells. Sequenced material: CD8+ T cells from blood. V is TRBV25-1 and J is TRBJ2-5; D may be TRBD1 or TRBD2 (6 bases each). TRBJ2-7 matches the DNA end more closely, so the J call is doubtful. This TCR was sampled from a human donor with classical Hodgkin lymphoma. The CDR3 protein is CASSRGGSGYEQYF. In DNA, the CDR3 is TGTGCCAGCAGCAGGGGAGGCAGTGGCTACGAGCAGTACTTC.